Following are 27 T cell receptor beta chains from one sample sequenced in a study of a mutant IDH1 vaccine in newly diagnosed glioma. Sequencing was performed with immunoSEQ multiplex PCR; in TCRdb, only in-frame clones are kept and a portion is missing. The repertoire has some 70,000 clones, approximately 80% of them found once; the top ten carry roughly 14%. The time point was: week 23, last vaccination. In every dose of vaccine, 300 ug of mutant IDH1 20-mer peptide was given alongside topical imiquimod. No antigens are known for them. This specimen was PBMCs, taken from a glioma patient whose treatment included an IDH1 peptide vaccine. Receptor source: a man in his late teens or twenties with glioma.

This clone was found once. The chain is built from TRBV6-1 and TRBJ2-5; the D gene is possibly TRBD1 (6 bases). The CDR3 spans 12 residues. Germline CDR1 reads MNHNS; CDR2 reads SASEGT. Between the trimmed V and J ends, which lost 6 bases and 5 bases, there was a span of 10 bases. The CDR3 sequence is CASRQGLETQYF. The CDR3, as DNA: TGTGCCAGCAGGCAGGGGCTTGAGACCCAGTACTTC.

This chain uses TRBV7-2 with TRBJ2-7, with D possibly being TRBD2 (6 bases). The CDR3 has 14 residues. Germline loops: CDR1 SGHTA, CDR2 FQGNSA. V was shortened by 7 bases and J by 1 base, with 14 bases between the two germline ends. The CDR3 region is CASTVTTRSYEQYF. CDR3 in DNA: TGTGCCAGCACCGTGACGACTAGATCCTACGAGCAGTACTTC.

The chain uses TRBV4-3 and TRBJ1-2; 9 positions agree with TRBD1. The CDR3 loop spans 15 amino acids. Germline CDR1 LGHNA, CDR2 YSLEER. V lost 0 bases, J lost 6 bases, and 5 bases stayed unmatched. CDR3 protein: CASSQEPGQGHGYTF. In nucleotides, the CDR3 is TGCGCCAGCAGCCAAGAACCGGGACAGGGCCATGGCTACACCTTC.

This chain uses TRBV19 with TRBJ2-3; TRBD2 is a possible D gene (7 bases). The V gene's germline CDR1 is LNHDA and CDR2 SQIVND (reference sequence). V lost 3 bases, J lost 1 base, and 26 bases lay in between. The CDR3 runs 20 residues. The CDR3 sequence: CASSIRPRAGTRLGTDTQYF. The CDR3 DNA follows: TGTGCCAGTAGTATCCGGCCCAGAGCGGGGACAAGGCTTGGCACAGATACGCAGTATTTT.

This clone was counted a few times. The V gene is TRBV2, the J gene TRBJ1-5; the D gene is possibly TRBD1 (5 bases). V lost 10 bases to trimming and J lost 4 bases, with 14 bases between them. Germline CDR1 reads SNHLY; CDR2 reads FYNNEI. This CDR3 comprises 13 residues. The CDR3 region has the DNA TGTGCCACTTCTCCGCGGGGGAATCAGCCCCAGCATTTT. It codes for CATSPRGNQPQHF. The variable domain in full, with the rest retrieved from reference TRBV2 and TRBJ1-5, is EPEVTQTPSHQVTQMGQEVILRCVPISNHLYFYWYRQILGQKVEFLVSFYNNEISEKSEIFDDQFSVERPDGSNFTLKIRSTKLEDSAMYFCATSPRGNQPQHFGDGTRLSIL.

This clone is judged medium-sized. This sequence joins TRBV19 and TRBJ1-1, with 9 bases lining up with TRBD1. V was clipped by 8 bases and J by 6 bases; unmatched bases: 10. The CDR3 runs to 14 residues. The germline gives CDR1 LNHDA, CDR2 SQIVND (reference sequence). The CDR3 sequence is CASGGQGIFAEAFF. The CDR3 bases are TGTGCCAGTGGCGGACAGGGGATTTTCGCTGAAGCTTTCTTT.

This clone was seen just once. The chain links TRBV5-6 to TRBJ1-4; D unresolved. The germline gives CDR1 SGHDT, CDR2 YYEEEE. This CDR3 is built from 14 residues. The V and J ends lost 0 bases and 7 bases respectively, with 10 bases between them. The chain's CDR3 is CASSLGLYGEKLFF. The CDR3 region has the DNA TGTGCCAGCAGCTTGGGATTGTATGGTGAAAAACTGTTTTTT.

V usage is TRBV5-6 and J usage is TRBJ1-2; 7 bases are a match to TRBD1. This CDR3 contains 14 residues. Germline values: CDR1 SGHDT, CDR2 YYEEEE. The V segment lost 6 bases and the J segment 2 bases; nucleotides outside the gene matches: 7. The CDR3 nucleotides read TGTGCCAGCACCCGATGGGACAGAAACTATGGCTACACCTTC. Translated, it gives CASTRWDRNYGYTF.

The chain joins TRBV4-2 to TRBJ1-4; a weak D match, TRBD1 (6 bases). Germline CDR1 reads LGHNA; CDR2 reads YNFKEQ. V was pared by 4 bases and J by 8 bases, with 17 bases between. This CDR3 is 15 amino acids long. CDR3 in DNA: TGTGCCAGCAGCCCGGAATGGGGGGCGAGAGAAAAACTGTTTTTT. Amino acids: CASSPEWGAREKLFF.

This chain connects TRBV6-5 to TRBJ1-1; perhaps TRBD1 as D (5 bases). V lost 2 bases and J 4 bases, leaving 11 bases between the germline ends. CDR1 is MNHEY and CDR2 is SVGAGI in the germline V gene. The CDR3 runs 14 residues. CDR3 sequence reads: CASSYTRGSTEAFF. In DNA form, the CDR3 reads TGTGCCAGCAGTTACACCCGGGGGAGCACTGAAGCTTTCTTT.

The chain couples TRBV5-1 to TRBJ2-7, with TRBD1 as a possible D gene (5 bases). Germline V gene data show CDR1 as SGHRS and CDR2 as YFSETQ. The CDR3 loop spans 14 amino acids. V lost 0 bases, J lost 4 bases, and 11 bases lay in between. CDR3 sequence: CASSLGFQGYEQYF. CDR3 DNA: TGCGCCAGCAGCTTGGGGTTCCAGGGTTACGAGCAGTACTTC. Complete variable domain (other parts from reference TRBV5-1 and TRBJ2-7): KAGVTQTPRYLIKTRGQQVTLSCSPISGHRSVSWYQQTPGQGLQFLFEYFSETQRNKGNFPGRFSGRQFSNSRSEMNVSTLELGDSALYLCASSLGFQGYEQYFGPGTRLTVT.

The gene calls are TRBV27 and TRBJ2-3, with 7 bases fitting TRBD2. The CDR3 has 14 residues. The germline V gene encodes CDR1 MNHEY and CDR2 SMNVEV (reference sequence). After removal of 6 bases from V and 2 bases from J, the junction contained 5 bases not matched to a gene. The chain's CDR3 is CASRVGGNTDTQYF. The CDR3 nucleotides are TGTGCCAGCAGAGTCGGGGGGAACACAGATACGCAGTATTTT.

This clone has just a few counts. DNA of the CDR3: TGTGCCAGCAGAGGGGGCGTAGGCACTGAAGCTTTCTTT. Its translation is CASRGGVGTEAFF. This chain uses TRBV9 with TRBJ1-1; 7 bases agree with TRBD1. The CDR3 has 13 residues. J gave up 4 bases and V 5 bases, and 5 bases lay outside the gene matches. The germline CDR1 and CDR2 sequences are SGDLS and YYNGEE. The variable domain in full, with the rest retrieved from reference TRBV9 and TRBJ1-1, is DSGVTQTPKHLITATGQRVTLRCSPRSGDLSVYWYQQSLDQGLQFLIQYYNGEERAKGNILERFSAQQFPDLHSELNLSSLELGDSALYFCASRGGVGTEAFFGQGTRLTVV.

This chain connects TRBV4-1 to TRBJ2-1, with D uncertain. Germline CDR1 is MGHRA and CDR2 is YSYEKL. The CDR3 spans 14 residues. The germline V and J ends were trimmed by 5 bases and 10 bases, with 18 bases remaining between them. CDR3 in DNA: TGCGCCAGCAGCTCCGGTTTGGCGGACGAGGAGCAGTTCTTC. Protein: CASSSGLADEEQFF.

This clone was found a few times. The rearrangement links TRBV19 to TRBJ1-1, with D maybe TRBD1 (5 bases). Germline lookup yields CDR1 LNHDA and CDR2 SQIVND (reference sequence). The length of the CDR3 is 13 residues. V lost 3 bases to trimming and J lost 7 bases, with 12 bases between them. As DNA, the CDR3 is TGTGCCAGTAGTATGGCAGGGTACAGTGAAGCTTTCTTT. This gives the protein CASSMAGYSEAFF.

The chain couples TRBV28 to TRBJ2-7; 7 nucleotides match TRBD2. The J segment lost 4 bases and the V segment lost 7 bases, leaving 7 bases of the junction unmatched. CDR3 length: 13 residues. From germline, CDR1 is MDHEN and CDR2 SYDVKM. CDR3 region: CASTSTSVYEQYF. CDR3 coding DNA: TGTGCCAGCACCAGTACTAGCGTGTACGAGCAGTACTTC.

The V call is TRBV4-2, the J call TRBJ2-1, with a possible D match to TRBD2 (6 bases). The germline V gene encodes CDR1 LGHNA and CDR2 YNFKEQ. Trimming removed 0 bases at V and 9 bases at J, with 9 bases between. This CDR3 is 13 amino acids long. CDR3: CASSQDTEGEQFF. The DNA of the CDR3 is TGTGCCAGCAGCCAAGATACGGAGGGTGAGCAGTTCTTC.

This clone was counted only a few times. The chain carries TRBV5-1 and TRBJ1-1; 8 bases match TRBD1. Trimming at V came to 0 bases and at J to 3 bases, leaving 4 bases not matched to a gene. Germline CDR1 SGHRS, CDR2 YFSETQ. This CDR3 is 15 amino acids long. The CDR3, as DNA: TGCGCCAGCAGCTTGGCAGGGGGCGTCTACACTGAAGCTTTCTTT. This translates into CASSLAGGVYTEAFF.

In its sample, this clone was seen once. This chain joins TRBV6-5 and TRBJ2-7; 11 nucleotides line up with TRBD1. J was trimmed by 4 bases and V by 7 bases; bases with no gene match: 6. Germline values: CDR1 MNHEY, CDR2 SVGAGI. The CDR3 sequence is 14 residues long. CDR3 bases: TGTGCCAGCACTCCGGGACAGGGGGTGTACGAGCAGTACTTC. Its translation is CASTPGQGVYEQYF.

The CDR3 DNA follows: TGTGCCAGCAGTTCCGGGGGTCATTTTAATTCACCCCTCCACTTT. It translates to CASSSGGHFNSPLHF. The chain links TRBV6-5 to TRBJ1-6, with a weak D call TRBD1 (5 bases). In germline, CDR1 is MNHEY, CDR2 SVGAGI. With 4 bases removed from V and 6 bases from J, the gap between germline ends came to 13 bases. This CDR3 contains 15 residues.

The chain couples TRBV6-5 to TRBJ2-7; tentative D call: TRBD1 (6 bases). With 6 bases removed from V and 2 bases from J, the gap between germline ends came to 11 bases. Germline V lookup: CDR1 MNHEY, CDR2 SVGAGI. This CDR3 region has 13 residues. DNA of the CDR3: TGTGCCAGCAGCTACAGGGAGACCTACGAGCAGTACTTC. Protein product: CASSYRETYEQYF.

The rearrangement uses TRBV7-2 and TRBJ1-6; D unresolved. The germline V and J ends were trimmed by 0 bases and 7 bases, with 7 bases remaining between them. CDR3 length: 14 amino acids. CDR1 and CDR2 (germline): SGHTA, FQGNSA. The CDR3 coding sequence is TGTGCCAGCAGCTTAGCCACAGTGAATTCACCCCTCCACTTT. This translates into CASSLATVNSPLHF.

The chain carries TRBV28 and TRBJ2-2, with 8 bases matching TRBD1. This CDR3 has 15 amino acids. The junction had 6 bases not matched to a gene; V was cut back by 2 bases and J by 7 bases. The germline CDR1 and CDR2 sequences are MDHEN and SYDVKM. CDR3 region: CASSLDRGAIGELFF. The CDR3 DNA follows: TGTGCCAGCAGTTTAGACAGGGGAGCGATCGGGGAGCTGTTTTTT.

About this clone itself: The junction and the germline gene differ at one end; a read error may be behind it. Other nucleotide sequences from this sample produce the same CDR3. The rearrangement uses TRBV6-5 and TRBJ1-2; D perhaps matches TRBD1 (5 bases). The V gene's germline CDR1 is MNHEY and CDR2 SVGAGI. This CDR3 has 13 residues. The CDR3 is CASSYQSGLLGTF. In DNA form, the CDR3 reads TGCGCCAGCAGTTACCAATCGGGACTTCTGGGCACCTTC.

The gene calls are TRBV14 and TRBJ2-1; tentative D call: TRBD1 (6 bases). This CDR3 has 16 amino acids. Trimming shortened V by 6 bases and J by 0 bases, and 15 bases separated the two germline ends. Germline V gene lookup returns CDR1 SGHDN and CDR2 FVKESK. CDR3 residues: CASSLLRTVSYNEQFF. The CDR3 DNA is TGTGCCAGCAGTCTTCTAAGGACAGTCTCCTACAATGAGCAGTTCTTC.

The J gene is TRBJ2-1, the V gene TRBV5-1; D is possibly TRBD2 (7 bases). This CDR3 has 17 amino acids. Germline V gene sequence: CDR1 SGHRS, CDR2 YFSETQ. V lost 4 bases, J lost 0 bases, and 17 bases lay in between. CDR3 loop: CASSVLGGASSYNEQFF. CDR3 bases: TGCGCCAGCAGCGTGTTGGGGGGGGCAAGCTCCTACAATGAGCAGTTCTTC.

The chain recombines TRBV7-9 with TRBJ2-5; 10 bases fit TRBD1. CDR3 length: 15 amino acids. The ends lost 5 bases at V and 0 bases at J; junction bases unmatched: 3. The germline V gene encodes CDR1 SEHNR and CDR2 FQNEAQ (reference sequence). The chain's CDR3 is CASSLGTGDQETQYF. The DNA for the CDR3 is TGTGCCAGCAGCCTCGGGACAGGGGACCAAGAGACCCAGTACTTC. Full variable domain (remainder filled in from reference TRBV7-9 and TRBJ2-5): DTGVSQNPRHKITKRGQNVTFRCDPISEHNRLYWYRQTLGQGPEFLTYFQNEAQLEKSRLLSDRFSAERPKGSFSTLEIQRTEQGDSAMYLCASSLGTGDQETQYFGPGTRLLVL.